Listed here is a single T cell receptor beta chain. What it binds is not known. This record comes from a study of post-analysis software for immune sequencing data. Study background: In terms of disease course, relapsing-remitting, secondary progressive and progressive-relapsing multiple sclerosis were included. The study's findings and limits: Controls showed significantly higher normalized Chao1 diversity than did multiple sclerosis patients. The F measure placed samples prepared in the same batch into strongly shared clusters.

Presence of unique molecular identifiers characterized the TCR beta cDNA libraries. When 1 to 10 million T cells were used, they gave around 500,000 cDNA molecules. Each CDR3 protein is one row after TCRdb ran MiXCR on the PCR reads. The sample holds more than 450,000 distinct CDR3 sequences, roughly 40% seen once. The sequence derives from a girl aged 10 to 17 with multiple sclerosis. Sequenced material: blood.

This chain's CDR3 is CASSPGGQRYF. The CDR3, as DNA: TGTGCCAGCAGTCCTGGGGGACAGAGGTACTTC. The chain uses TRBV12-3 or TRBV12-4 and TRBJ2-5, with 7 bases aligning to TRBD1. The trim removed 5 bases at V and 13 bases at J, leaving 7 bases unmatched. The CDR3 totals 11 residues.